This T cell receptor beta chain originates from a study of blood T cell repertoires in COVID-19. Overall study: Samples of COVID-19 (acute and convalescent) were obtained from the United States, Italy and Spain. In each case, the material was cDNA or gDNA derived from T cells, B-cell-depleted T cells, or PBMCs.

CDR3 length: 15 residues. Germline CDR1 is KGHSH and CDR2 is LQKENI. J lost 2 bases, V lost 3 bases, and 6 bases had no gene match. Seattle patient enrollment occurred during active infection, with longitudinal follow-up thereafter. This clone came up a few times. Methods used by the authors: By means of reference gene primer amplification, nucleated cell counts were estimated. Clones were sequenced by immunoSEQ multiplex PCR, and TCRdb holds only the in-frame ones, with some missing. V and J calls and clone size are as listed in that table; D and trimming were resolved from the DNA. The table lists roughly 280,000 clones, almost 90% of them singletons.

The TCR comes from a woman in her twenties or thirties with COVID-19, enrolled during active disease. Sequencing input: peripheral blood. The chain joins TRBV18 to TRBJ1-2; TRBD1 matches 7 bases. CDR3 amino acids: CASSPQGVLNYGYTF. The CDR3 region has the DNA TGTGCCAGCTCACCTCAGGGGGTCTTGAACTATGGCTACACCTTC.